This entry concerns a single T cell receptor (beta chain). Its antigen is not known. The sample comes from a study of cytomegalovirus exposure and HLA in healthy donors. The study, taken as a whole, reports: High specificity and sensitivity for cytomegalovirus status were reported for the classifier.

Assay: immunoSEQ multiplex PCR; the TCRdb copy retains only in-frame clones and omits some. The data hold around 300,000 clones, with approximately 86% observed a single time. Sequencing was done on a sample of PBMCs. This clonotype was sampled from a woman between 18 and 29 years old in good health and CMV-seronegative.

The CDR3 nucleotides read TGTGCCTGGAGTCTCCGGGGACAGTACAATGAGCAGTTCTTC. This gives the protein CAWSLRGQYNEQFF. The chain carries TRBV30 and TRBJ2-1; 7 nucleotides align to TRBD1. The V segment lost 2 bases and the J segment 4 bases; nucleotides outside the gene matches: 5. The CDR3 consists of 14 residues. Per the germline V gene, CDR1 is GTSNPN and CDR2 is SVGIG (reference sequence).